This TCR beta chain was profiled in a study of PD-1 blockade in classical Hodgkin lymphoma. Study conclusions and caveats: When nivolumab was started under 1 year after ASCT, patients were excluded.

Every patient relapsed after autologous stem cell transplantation, and brentuximab vedotin exposure varied. The table came from immunoSEQ multiplex PCR; TCRdb's copy has only in-frame clones and leaves some out. This table holds 29,000 or so clones, about 76% found once. This clone appeared once. Its specificity is not known. The CDR3 covers 15 residues. J was trimmed by 6 bases and V by 2 bases; bases with no gene match: 6. The germline CDR1 and CDR2 sequences are MGHRA and YSYEKL. This clonotype originated in a human donor with classical Hodgkin lymphoma. Material: peripheral blood mononuclear cells (PBMCs), obtained before the second cycle of nivolumab. The chain is built from TRBV4-1 and TRBJ2-3, with TRBD2 matching over 9 bases. This CDR3 is CASSQIAGEEDTQYF. CDR3 coding DNA: TGCGCCAGCAGCCAAATAGCGGGGGAGGAGGATACGCAGTATTTT.